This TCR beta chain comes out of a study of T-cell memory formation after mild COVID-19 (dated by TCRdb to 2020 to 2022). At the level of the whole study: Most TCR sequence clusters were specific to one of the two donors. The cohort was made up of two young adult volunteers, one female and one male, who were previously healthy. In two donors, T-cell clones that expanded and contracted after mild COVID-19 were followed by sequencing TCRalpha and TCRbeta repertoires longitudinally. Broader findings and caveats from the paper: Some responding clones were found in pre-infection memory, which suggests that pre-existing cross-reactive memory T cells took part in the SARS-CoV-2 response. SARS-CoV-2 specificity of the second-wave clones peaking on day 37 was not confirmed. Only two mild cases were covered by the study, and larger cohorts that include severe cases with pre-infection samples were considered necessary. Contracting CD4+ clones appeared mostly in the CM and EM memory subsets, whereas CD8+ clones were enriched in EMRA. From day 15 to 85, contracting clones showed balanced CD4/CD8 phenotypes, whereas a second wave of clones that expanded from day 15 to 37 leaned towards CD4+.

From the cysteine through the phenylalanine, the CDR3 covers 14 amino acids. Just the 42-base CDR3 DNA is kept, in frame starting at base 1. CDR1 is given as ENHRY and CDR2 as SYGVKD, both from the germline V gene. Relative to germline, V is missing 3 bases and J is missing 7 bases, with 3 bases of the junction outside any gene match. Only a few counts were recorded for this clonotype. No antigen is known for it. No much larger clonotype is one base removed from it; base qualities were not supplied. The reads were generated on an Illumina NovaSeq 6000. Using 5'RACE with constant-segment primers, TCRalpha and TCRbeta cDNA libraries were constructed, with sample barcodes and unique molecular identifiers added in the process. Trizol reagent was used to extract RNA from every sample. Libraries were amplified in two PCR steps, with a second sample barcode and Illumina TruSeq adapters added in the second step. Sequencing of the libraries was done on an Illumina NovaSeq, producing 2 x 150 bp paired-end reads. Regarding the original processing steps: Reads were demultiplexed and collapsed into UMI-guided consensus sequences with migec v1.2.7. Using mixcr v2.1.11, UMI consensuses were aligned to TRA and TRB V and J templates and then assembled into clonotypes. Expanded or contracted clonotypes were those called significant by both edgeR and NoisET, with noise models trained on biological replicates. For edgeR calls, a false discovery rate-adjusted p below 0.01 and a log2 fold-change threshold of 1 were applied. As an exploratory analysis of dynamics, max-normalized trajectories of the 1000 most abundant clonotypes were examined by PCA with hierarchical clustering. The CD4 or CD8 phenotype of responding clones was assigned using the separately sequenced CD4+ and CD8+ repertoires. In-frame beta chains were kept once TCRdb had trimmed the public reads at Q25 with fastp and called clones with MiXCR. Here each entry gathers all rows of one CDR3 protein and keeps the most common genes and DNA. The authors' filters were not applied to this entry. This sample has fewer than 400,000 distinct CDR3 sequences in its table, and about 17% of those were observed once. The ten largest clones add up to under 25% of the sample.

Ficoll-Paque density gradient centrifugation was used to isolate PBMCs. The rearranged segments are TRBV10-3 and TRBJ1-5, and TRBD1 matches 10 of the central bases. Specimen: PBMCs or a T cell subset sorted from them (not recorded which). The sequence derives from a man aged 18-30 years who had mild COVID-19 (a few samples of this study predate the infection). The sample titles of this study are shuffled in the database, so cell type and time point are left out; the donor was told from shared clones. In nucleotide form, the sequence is TGTGCCATCAGTGACCCGGGACAGGGGCAGCCCCAGCATTTT. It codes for CAISDPGQGQPQHF.